This T cell receptor (beta chain) derives from a study of blood T cell repertoires in COVID-19. Turning to the study itself: COVID-19 samples from acute and convalescent phases originated in the United States, Italy and Spain. Sample material is recorded as cDNA or gDNA derived from T cells, B-cell-depleted T cells, or PBMCs.

Original processing methods: Amplifying reference gene primers gave estimates of nucleated cell counts. This table comes from immunoSEQ multiplex PCR, and its TCRdb copy is limited to in-frame clones, with some not included. D and trimming were read from the DNA, whereas the V and J calls and clone size are those reported in that table. In the table there are over 250,000 clones, approximately 83% of which are singletons. The CDR3 is 12 amino acids. From germline, CDR1 is SGHTA and CDR2 FQGNSA. Trimming cost V 5 bases and J 4 bases, with 8 bases left between them. The chain combines TRBV7-2 with TRBJ1-2; D call uncertain. This clonotype originated in a woman aged 50 to 60 who had recovered from COVID-19. The sample was peripheral blood. The CDR3 protein is CASSAGSYGYTF. CDR3 DNA: TGTGCCAGCAGCGCCGGGAGCTATGGCTACACCTTC.